Listed below are T cell receptor beta chains from one sample, sequenced in a study of response to subunit inactivated influenza vaccine. TCRdb processed the RT-PCR reads anew with MiXCR; each CDR3 protein has one entry. Of roughly 760,000 distinct CDR3 sequences in the sample, over 20% are singletons; the top ten hold roughly 10%. The sequencing here drew on PBMCs from blood, taken more than 4 days after vaccination. These receptor sequences come from a man aged 50 to 59 who received an inactivated influenza vaccine. The CDR3 runs from the conserved cysteine through the conserved F or W. D genes are given only for firm matches. Not all rows give a size; the values are once, few, many and, for expanded clones, a class.

v_call	clone_size	j_call	d_call	cdr3_nt	cdr3_aa
TRBV13	NA	TRBJ2-4	NA	TGTGCCAGCAGCACGCCGGGGACGGACATTCAGTACTTC	CASSTPGTDIQYF
TRBV7-2	few	TRBJ2-7	TRBD2	TGTGCCAGCAGCTTAGGGATAGCGGGATACGAGCAGTACTTC	CASSLGIAGYEQYF
TRBV4-1	NA	TRBJ2-1	NA	TGCGCCAGCAGCCAAGTAAGGGGGGGAAATGAGCAGTTCTTC	CASSQVRGGNEQFF
TRBV5-1	many	TRBJ2-2	NA	TGCGCCAGCAGTCCCACTATTACAGGGAACACCGGGGAGCTGTTTTTT	CASSPTITGNTGELFF
TRBV29-1	NA	TRBJ2-7	TRBD1	TGCAGCGGACAGGGTCCGGCCGAGCAGTACTTC	CSGQGPAEQYF
TRBV7-7	few	TRBJ2-7	NA	TGTGCCAGCAGCACGGGTCCATCCAACGAGCAGTACTTC	CASSTGPSNEQYF
TRBV5-1	few	TRBJ2-3	NA	TGCGCCAGCAGCAACCGGGGAGGGGGCGGAGTAGATACGCAGTATTTT	CASSNRGGGGVDTQYF
TRBV11-2	NA	TRBJ1-1	NA	TGTGCCAGCAGCCCCGGACTACGCGCCGGGGTATTCTTT	CASSPGLRAGVFF
TRBV12-3/TRBV12-4	few	TRBJ1-5	NA	TGTGCCAGCAGTTTTAGACGAGGGTGGAGCAATCAGCCCCAGCATTTT	CASSFRRGWSNQPQHF
TRBV7-2	NA	TRBJ1-2	NA	TGTGCCAGCAGCTCGGGACCGTACTATGGCTACACCTTC	CASSSGPYYGYTF
TRBV4-3	NA	TRBJ2-3	TRBD2	TGCGCCAGCAGTCGGACTAGCGGGGGCCTCACAGATACGCAGTATTTT	CASSRTSGGLTDTQYF
TRBV2	NA	TRBJ2-3	TRBD2	TGTGCCAGCAGAACGGGACTAGCGGGGGGGACAGATACGCAGTATTTT	CASRTGLAGGTDTQYF
TRBV12-3/TRBV12-4	NA	TRBJ1-2	NA	TGTGCCAGCAGTTTACGAGGGGAGGACTATGGCTACACCTTC	CASSLRGEDYGYTF
TRBV7-2	NA	TRBJ2-2	TRBD2	TGTGCCAGCGCGTCTGGGACTAAGAACACCGGGGAGCTGTTTTTT	CASASGTKNTGELFF
TRBV7-2	NA	TRBJ1-5	NA	TGTGCCAGCAGCTTAGGGTGGGTTCAGCCCCAGCATTTT	CASSLGWVQPQHF
TRBV6-1	few	TRBJ2-3	NA	TGTGCCAGCAGCCCAGGGATATTCACAGATACGCAGTATTTT	CASSPGIFTDTQYF
TRBV6-1	NA	TRBJ1-1	TRBD1	TGTGCCAGCAGTCAGGAAGGACAGGGGATGAACACTGAAGCTTTCTTT	CASSQEGQGMNTEAFF
TRBV5-2	NA	TRBJ2-1	NA	TGTGCCATGAGCACCGGGCGGTCCTACAATGAGCAGTTCTTC	CAMSTGRSYNEQFF
TRBV12-3/TRBV12-4	NA	TRBJ1-1	NA	TGTGCCAGCAGTTTAGCCTCCACCACTGAAGCTTTCTTT	CASSLASTTEAFF
TRBV6-1	NA	TRBJ1-6	NA	TGTGCCAGCAGGAGGGAAGGTAATTCACCCCTCCACTTT	CASRREGNSPLHF
TRBV7-2	NA	TRBJ2-1	TRBD1	TGTGCCAGCAGGAGCGACAGGGACACCTACAATGAGCAGTTCTTC	CASRSDRDTYNEQFF
TRBV28	once	TRBJ2-7	NA	TGTGCCAGCAGTTTTGGTTCGTGGAGGGGAAGCTCCTACGAGCAGTACTTC	CASSFGSWRGSSYEQYF
TRBV10-2	few	TRBJ2-3	TRBD2	TGCGCCAGCAGGGAGTTCGCGGGGGGAGCAGAAGATACGCAGTATTTT	CASREFAGGAEDTQYF
TRBV20-1	NA	TRBJ2-1	TRBD2	TGCAGTGCCGTGGACCTTGGACTAGCCAGCTACAATGAGCAGTTCTTC	CSAVDLGLASYNEQFF
TRBV10-1	NA	TRBJ1-4	NA	TGCGCCAGCAGTGTAGCCCAGGGGGAAAAACTGTTTTTT	CASSVAQGEKLFF
TRBV5-4	many	TRBJ2-3	NA	TGTGCCAGCAGCACGACCTGGGATACGCAGTATTTT	CASSTTWDTQYF
TRBV3-1	NA	TRBJ2-3	TRBD1	TGTGCCAGCAGCCCGGGGACAGGCGGAGCCACGCAGTATTTT	CASSPGTGGATQYF
TRBV5-1	few	TRBJ2-7	TRBD2	TGCGCCAGCAGCTTGGCTAGCGGGAGGACCTACGAGCAGTACTTC	CASSLASGRTYEQYF
TRBV3-1	few	TRBJ2-1	TRBD2	TGTGCCAGCAGCCAAGATCCGGTTATAGCGGGGGGTGAGGAGCAGTTCTTC	CASSQDPVIAGGEEQFF
TRBV7-2	few	TRBJ2-7	TRBD2	TGTGCCAGCAGCTTAGACGGGAGGGGCCTCTACGAGCAGTACTTC	CASSLDGRGLYEQYF
TRBV7-2	NA	TRBJ2-1	TRBD2	TGTGCCAGCGACAAGCGGGACGGAATAGGCAATGAGCAGTTCTTC	CASDKRDGIGNEQFF
TRBV29-1	many	TRBJ2-6	NA	TGCAGCGTTGTAGGCGCCTCTGGGGCCAACGTCCTGACTTTC	CSVVGASGANVLTF
TRBV20-1	NA	TRBJ2-5	TRBD2	TGCAGTGCCGCTAGGGGAGCGGGGCGCTTCCAAGAGACCCAGTACTTC	CSAARGAGRFQETQYF
TRBV4-1	many	TRBJ2-1	NA	TGCGCCAGCAGCCAAGAGCCAGAAGCCTACAATGAGCAGTTCTTC	CASSQEPEAYNEQFF
TRBV11-2	many	TRBJ2-5	TRBD2	TGTGCCAGCAGCTCCCTAGGCGGGGGAGTCCAAGAGACCCAGTACTTC	CASSSLGGGVQETQYF
TRBV18	few	TRBJ2-3	NA	TGTGCCAGCTCACCCACAGGGTTAGAGTCAGATACGCAGTATTTT	CASSPTGLESDTQYF
TRBV2	NA	TRBJ2-1	NA	TGTGCCAGGGAAGGGCTCCGAAATGAGCAGTTCTTC	CAREGLRNEQFF
TRBV6-1	NA	TRBJ2-5	TRBD2	TGTGCCAGCAGGGGGGGGAGTGTTGGGGAGACCCAGTACTTC	CASRGGSVGETQYF
TRBV7-2	few	TRBJ2-1	TRBD1	TGTGCCAGCAACAAGGCAGGGGGTCAGGGATCCAATGAGCAGTTCTTC	CASNKAGGQGSNEQFF
TRBV11-2	few	TRBJ1-2	NA	TGTGCCAGCAGCTTAACGACTAACTATGGCTACACCTTC	CASSLTTNYGYTF
TRBV29-1	few	TRBJ1-2	TRBD1	TGCAGCGTTGTTGGGACAGATGGCTACACCTTC	CSVVGTDGYTF
TRBV7-9	NA	TRBJ2-7	TRBD1	TGTGCCAGCAGCTCAAGACAGGGGTCTATTGAGCAGTACTTC	CASSSRQGSIEQYF
TRBV10-2	NA	TRBJ2-2	NA	TGCGCCAGCAGTGAGTCGAGAACCGGGGAGCTGTTTTTT	CASSESRTGELFF
TRBV11-2	few	TRBJ2-1	TRBD2	TGTGCCAGCAGCTTAGGTCTCCCCCCGCAGGGACTAGACCATGAGCAGTTCTTC	CASSLGLPPQGLDHEQFF
TRBV9	few	TRBJ2-3	TRBD1	TGTGCCAGCACCCCGCACGTGGGACAGGGAGATACGCAGTATTTT	CASTPHVGQGDTQYF
TRBV6-1	few	TRBJ1-6	NA	TGTGCCAGCAGTGAAATGGGGGATTCACCCCTCCACTTT	CASSEMGDSPLHF
TRBV12-3/TRBV12-4	NA	TRBJ2-5	TRBD2	TGTGCCAGCAGTTTAAAGGGTACTAGCGGGATAGGAGGGGAGACCCAGTACTTC	CASSLKGTSGIGGETQYF
TRBV20-1	NA	TRBJ2-3	NA	TGCAGTGCTATTGCGCTACGAGGGCTGGATACGCAGTATTTT	CSAIALRGLDTQYF
TRBV20-1	NA	TRBJ2-3	NA	TGCAGTGCTAGCCCCGGATGGAGTTCTAGCACAGATACGCAGTATTTT	CSASPGWSSSTDTQYF
TRBV5-5	few	TRBJ1-3	NA	TGTGCCAGCAGTCAACTGACAGTAACCTCTGGAAACACCATATATTTT	CASSQLTVTSGNTIYF
TRBV29-1	NA	TRBJ2-3	NA	TGCAGCGGGGCTTGGTGGGGCGCGCGGAGGACAGATACGCAGTATTTT	CSGAWWGARRTDTQYF
TRBV10-3	few	TRBJ2-7	TRBD1	TGTGCCATCAGTGAGCAGGGGGTAAGGGGCCACGAGCAGTACTTC	CAISEQGVRGHEQYF
TRBV6-1	few	TRBJ2-7	NA	TGTGCCAGCAGCCCACAAGGACAACGGGACTCCTACGAGCAGTACTTC	CASSPQGQRDSYEQYF
TRBV7-2	many	TRBJ2-5	NA	TGTGCCAGCTCACCAAGAGGGCAAGAGACCCAGTACTTC	CASSPRGQETQYF
TRBV30	NA	TRBJ1-4	NA	TGTGCCTGGAGGGCCCAAGGGGAAAAACTGTTTTTT	CAWRAQGEKLFF
TRBV20-1	NA	TRBJ2-1	TRBD2	TGCAGTGCTTCCCGACTAGCGGGAGAAGGTCGGGAGCAGTTCTTC	CSASRLAGEGREQFF
TRBV7-2	few	TRBJ1-1	NA	TGTGCCAGCACCGCGGGGGGCCGGATTGAAGCTTTCTTT	CASTAGGRIEAFF